Following are 7 T cell receptor beta chains from one sample sequenced in a study of blood T cell repertoires in COVID-19. Sequencing used immunoSEQ multiplex PCR; TCRdb keeps in-frame clones, though not all of them. The data hold about 230,000 clones, with roughly 80% observed a single time. Sample: peripheral blood. These receptors originate from a woman in her 50s with acute or convalescent COVID-19.

J is TRBJ1-1 and V is TRBV4-2; TRBD1 aligns across 7 bases. Per germline, CDR1 LGHNA and CDR2 YNFKEQ. V gave up 2 bases and J gave up 3 bases; unmatched junction bases: 6. The CDR3 spans 15 residues. This CDR3 is CASSQRQGGDTEAFF. The CDR3 DNA follows: TGTGCCAGCAGCCAACGACAGGGCGGGGACACTGAAGCTTTCTTT.

V gene TRBV9 combines with J gene TRBJ2-7, with D perhaps matching TRBD1 (6 bases). Per the germline V gene, CDR1 is SGDLS and CDR2 is YYNGEE. V lost 0 bases to trimming and J lost 3 bases, with 10 bases between them. The CDR3 has 14 residues. CDR3 in amino acids: CASSVAGQSYEQYF. The CDR3 coding sequence is TGTGCCAGCAGCGTAGCTGGACAGAGCTACGAGCAGTACTTC.

This chain uses TRBV4-1 with TRBJ2-1, with a possible D match to TRBD2 (6 bases). Between the trimmed V and J ends, which lost 1 base and 4 bases, there was a span of 14 bases. Germline CDR1 reads MGHRA; CDR2 reads YSYEKL. The CDR3 is made up of 16 amino acids. CDR3 DNA: TGCGCCAGCAGCCAAGGCCACCGGGACTTTTACAATGAGCAGTTCTTC. This gives the protein CASSQGHRDFYNEQFF.

The chain is built from TRBV6-1 and TRBJ2-7, with 10 bases identical to TRBD1. Trimming removed 2 bases from V and 4 bases from J; junction bases left unmatched: 5. The CDR3 is made up of 15 amino acids. CDR1 MNHNS and CDR2 SASEGT come from the germline V gene. The CDR3 sequence is CASSEYGTGAYEQYF. For the CDR3, the DNA is TGTGCCAGCAGTGAATATGGGACAGGGGCTTACGAGCAGTACTTC.

J is TRBJ1-1 and V is TRBV28; D gene uncertain. Trimming left V 6 bases short and J 3 bases short, with 11 bases between. This CDR3 comprises 13 residues. Germline V lookup: CDR1 MDHEN, CDR2 SYDVKM. The DNA for the CDR3 is TGTGCCAGCAGAACCCCTTCAGACACTGAAGCTTTCTTT. Residues: CASRTPSDTEAFF.

Comment on this clone: The same CDR3 can be traced to other DNA sequences in this sample. The chain uses TRBV28 and TRBJ1-1; TRBD1 matches at 7 bases. Germline V gene lookup returns CDR1 MDHEN and CDR2 SYDVKM. The CDR3 consists of 15 residues. V lost 6 bases and J lost 2; bases outside the gene matches: 9. The CDR3, as DNA: TGTGCCAGCAGCCCCCTGACAGGGCGAAACACTGAAGCTTTCTTT. This codes for CASSPLTGRNTEAFF.

The CDR3 sequence: CASSKDRARAKNIQYF. The CDR3 nucleotides are TGTGCCAGCAGCAAAGACAGGGCGAGGGCCAAAAACATTCAGTACTTC. The chain is built from TRBV21-1 and TRBJ2-4; the D segment call TRBD1 is taken from the table without a DNA check. TRBV21-1 represents a pseudogene. The CDR3 runs to 16 residues.